The sequence of this T cell receptor beta chain was determined in a study of T cell responses to AZD1222 COVID-19 vaccine. Study results and caveats: The study identified only six AZD1222 recipients as seropositive at baseline. Clonal diversity was possibly underestimated, and white British individuals and females predominated among donors. CD4 TCRs linked to vaccination spanned spike, dominating at 160-218 and 743-854.

This clone was observed a few times. The target antigen is unknown. This CDR3 comprises 14 residues. Germline CDR1 and CDR2: MNHNS and SASEGT. V dropped 2 bases and J dropped 0 bases, with 7 bases sitting between them. This table comes from immunoSEQ multiplex PCR, and its TCRdb copy is limited to in-frame clones, with some not included. This table has 55,000 to 75,000 clones, about 80% appearing once. The TCR sequence derives from an adult in good health. The sequences come from peripheral blood, collected on day 0 of AZD1222 vaccination. The chain couples TRBV6-1 to TRBJ1-2; D call uncertain. CDR3 amino acids: CASSESDTNYGYTF. CDR3 DNA sequence: TGTGCCAGCAGTGAATCCGACACTAACTATGGCTACACCTTC.